The sequence of this T cell receptor beta chain was determined in a study of human T cells and chemical hapten exposure. Study-wide results and caveats: The formation of large CDR3 similarity clusters by expanded TCRs significantly exceeded that of controls.

The CDR3 extends over 15 amino acids. Germline assignment: CDR1 KGHDR and CDR2 SFDVKD. The junction had 4 bases not matched to a gene; V was cut back by 3 bases and J by 3 bases. This clonotype was counted only a few times. The antigen is not known. Noted time point: patch test 3, about 24 weeks after DPC sensitization. Treatment given: therapeutic diphenylcyclopropenone sensitization with weekly scalp DPC. MiXCR was run by TCRdb on the RACE reads, yielding one entry per CDR3 protein. In the table there are about 82,000 distinct CDR3 sequences, 10% to 11% of which are singletons. V usage is TRBV24-1 and J usage is TRBJ2-3; 8 bases map to TRBD1. Sequencing was performed on whole blood, taken in connection with sensitization to the hapten diphenylcyclopropenone (DPC). This TCR was recovered from a woman in her 50s with alopecia areata. Some clones in this sample may be carry-over from other donors' samples. The CDR3 spells CATSDGGQVTDTQYF. The CDR3 DNA sequence: TGTGCCACCAGTGATGGGGGACAGGTTACAGATACGCAGTATTTT.